This T cell receptor (beta chain) was documented in a study of regulatory T cells in long-lasting Graves disease. Study as a whole: Disease was considered persistent Graves' disease after over 5 years of antithyroid drugs (with positive TSH receptor antibodies).

About this clonotype itself: This clone may be a read error of a much larger clone one base away.

Described time point: persistent/refractory GD, antithyroid drugs over 5 years with positive TRAb. Following extraction of RNA from PBMCs, that RNA was used to make the TCR library. To make TCR beta libraries, researchers used iRepertoire HTBI primers and Arm-PCR of CDR3 regions. From the multiplex PCR reads, TCRdb called clonotypes with MiXCR, one entry per CDR3 protein. This sample carries fewer than 450,000 distinct CDR3 sequences, about 25% of them seen once, and the ten largest clones take around 24%. Sequenced material: peripheral blood mononuclear cells (PBMCs), taken when the disease was refractory, from a patient treated with antithyroid drugs. This TCR came from a female donor with Graves disease.

CDR3 sequence (DNA): TGTGCCAGCGGCTTAGGGGGGACAGCACCCTACGAGCAGTACTTC. It specifies CASGLGGTAPYEQYF. The chain combines TRBV7-9 with TRBJ2-7; possible D gene TRBD1, 7 bases. Germline V gene data show CDR1 as SEHNR and CDR2 as FQNEAQ (reference sequence). CDR3 length equals 15 residues.